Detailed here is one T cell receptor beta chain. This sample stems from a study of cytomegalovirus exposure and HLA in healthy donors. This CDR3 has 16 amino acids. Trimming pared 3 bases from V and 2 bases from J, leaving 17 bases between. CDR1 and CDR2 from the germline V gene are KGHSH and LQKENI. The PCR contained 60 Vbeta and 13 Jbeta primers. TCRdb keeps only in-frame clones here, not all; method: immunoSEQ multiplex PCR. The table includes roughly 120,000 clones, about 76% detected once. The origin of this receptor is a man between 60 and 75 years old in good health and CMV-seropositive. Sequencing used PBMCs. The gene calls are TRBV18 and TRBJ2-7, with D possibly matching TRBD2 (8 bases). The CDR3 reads CASSPRGEGAPYEQYF. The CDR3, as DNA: TGTGCCAGCTCACCGCGGGGGGAGGGGGCCCCCTACGAGCAGTACTTC.